A single sample gave rise to the 18 T cell receptor beta chains below, sequenced in a study of cytomegalovirus exposure and HLA in healthy donors (dated by TCRdb to 2016 to 2017). The receptor library was made with the immunoSEQ multiplex PCR assay. Not all clones reach the TCRdb copy of this immuneACCESS table, which keeps in-frame sequences only. Checked studies attribute under half of the gap to unresolved V genes and leave the rest unexplained. The sample yields 95,000 to 120,000 clones; roughly 84% were counted once. About 3% of the sample goes to the ten largest clones. The sequenced material came from PBMCs. Every receptor here comes from a young woman in good health and CMV-seronegative.

CDR3 coding DNA: TGTGCCAGCAGCCTCCAGGGGATAACGACAGATACGCAGTATTTT. It codes for CASSLQGITTDTQYF. This chain uses TRBV27 with TRBJ2-3, with a possible D match to TRBD1 (6 bases). Germline CDR1 is MNHEY and CDR2 is SMNVEV (reference sequence). V was shortened by 6 bases and J by 3 bases, with 16 bases between the two germline ends. The CDR3 has 15 amino acids.

The V gene is TRBV13, the J gene TRBJ1-1; D is undetermined. This CDR3 has 13 amino acids. Germline V gives CDR1 PRHDT, CDR2 FYEKMQ (reference sequence). Trimming took 0 bases from V and 5 from J, leaving 7 bases between them. The CDR3 bases are TGTGCCAGCAGCTTAGGGACACGGACTGAAGCTTTCTTT. It yields the protein CASSLGTRTEAFF. Looking up the rest from reference TRBV13 and TRBJ1-1 gives the full variable domain: AAGVIQSPRHLIKEKRETATLKCYPIPRHDTVYWYQQGPGQDPQFLISFYEKMQSDKGSIPDRFSAQQFSDYHSELNMSSLELGDSALYFCASSLGTRTEAFFGQGTRLTVV.

This chain connects TRBV14 to TRBJ2-1, with D perhaps matching TRBD2 (6 bases). CDR1 and CDR2 from the germline V gene are SGHDN and FVKESK. V was trimmed by 1 base and J by 7 bases, leaving 11 bases between them. The CDR3 contains 14 residues. The CDR3 DNA is TGTGCCAGCAGCCAAGTGGTGGGAGGTAATGAGCAGTTCTTC. Translated, it gives CASSQVVGGNEQFF. The whole variable domain, remainder taken from reference TRBV14 and TRBJ2-1, is EAGVTQFPSHSVIEKGQTVTLRCDPISGHDNLYWYRRVMGKEIKFLLHFVKESKQDESGMPNNRFLAERTGGTYSTLKVQPAELEDSGVYFCASSQVVGGNEQFFGPGTRLTVL.

This sequence joins TRBV5-6 and TRBJ2-7, with D unresolved. V gave up 0 bases and J gave up 3 bases, with 13 bases separating them. This CDR3 spans 15 amino acids. Germline CDR1 and CDR2: SGHDT and YYEEEE. Here the CDR3 reads CASSLEPGFNYEQYF. The CDR3 DNA sequence: TGTGCCAGCAGCTTGGAGCCAGGCTTTAACTACGAGCAGTACTTC.

The CDR3: CASSFGKTGGLDTIYF. The CDR3 DNA reads TGTGCCAGCAGTTTCGGAAAGACAGGGGGCCTGGACACCATATATTTT. The J gene is TRBJ1-3, the V gene TRBV6-6, with TRBD1 matching over 10 bases. CDR3 length: 16 residues. Germline V gives CDR1 MNHNY, CDR2 SVGAGI (reference sequence). After removal of 4 bases from V and 8 bases from J, the junction contained 11 bases not matched to a gene.

This CDR3 reads CASSVGTSGAYEQYF. The CDR3 nucleotides read TGTGCCAGCAGCGTTGGGACTAGCGGGGCATACGAGCAGTACTTC. V is TRBV9 and J is TRBJ2-7; 13 bases match TRBD2. The CDR3 extends over 15 amino acids. Trimming cost V 2 bases and J 4 bases; bases outside gene matches: 3. CDR1 and CDR2 from the germline V gene are SGDLS and YYNGEE.

V is TRBV28 and J is TRBJ2-5; perhaps TRBD1 as D (6 bases). Trimming removed 7 bases from V and 0 bases from J, with 15 bases in between. The CDR3 is 15 residues long. The germline CDR1 and CDR2 sequences are MDHEN and SYDVKM. The CDR3 sequence is CASTWGLSYQETQYF. The DNA for the CDR3 is TGTGCCAGCACCTGGGGGCTTTCGTACCAAGAGACCCAGTACTTC.

The gene calls are TRBV7-3 and TRBJ2-2; a weak D match, TRBD1 (6 bases). The CDR3 is 15 amino acids. V was clipped by 5 bases and J by 1 base, with 11 bases between them. Germline V gene lookup returns CDR1 SGHTA and CDR2 FQGTGA. The CDR3 DNA follows: TGTGCCAGCAGCGCAGGGGTTTTGAACACCGGGGAGCTGTTTTTT. Its translation: CASSAGVLNTGELFF.

V and J are TRBV15 and TRBJ2-3, with a possible D match to TRBD1 (5 bases). There are 15 residues in the CDR3. Trimming removed 0 bases at V and 4 bases at J, with 11 bases between. Germline CDR1 LNHNV, CDR2 YYDKDF (reference sequence). The CDR3 coding sequence is TGTGCCACCAGCAGAGATCGGGCAGGGTCAGATACGCAGTATTTT. Protein sequence: CATSRDRAGSDTQYF.

This clone was seen only a few times. This sequence joins TRBV4-1 and TRBJ1-2, with TRBD1 identical over 7 bases. J gave up 2 bases and V 3 bases, and 0 bases lay outside the gene matches. CDR3 length equals 13 residues. Germline CDR1 MGHRA, CDR2 YSYEKL. The CDR3: CASSQGQNYGYTF. The DNA of the CDR3 is TGCGCCAGCAGCCAGGGACAGAACTATGGCTACACCTTC.

The CDR3 loop reads CASSLSGKRLGVETQYF. The CDR3 coding sequence is TGCGCCAGCAGCCTAAGCGGCAAACGACTAGGCGTAGAGACCCAGTACTTC. The chain couples TRBV4-1 to TRBJ2-5, with D possibly being TRBD2 (6 bases). Trimming stripped 4 bases from V and 4 bases from J, with 22 bases between. The germline gives CDR1 MGHRA, CDR2 YSYEKL. The CDR3 extends over 17 amino acids.

The rearrangement joins TRBV7-9 to TRBJ1-6; tentatively, D is TRBD1 (5 bases). Trimming took off 2 bases at V and 9 bases at J, with 11 bases between the two ends. The CDR3 is made up of 14 amino acids. Germline V lookup: CDR1 SEHNR, CDR2 FQNEAQ (reference sequence). CDR3 loop: CASSLQGSTSPLHF. The CDR3 DNA follows: TGTGCCAGCAGCTTACAGGGTTCTACTTCACCCCTCCACTTT.

The chain couples TRBV6-1 to TRBJ2-1; D might be TRBD2 (8 bases). This CDR3 region has 14 residues. V gave up 9 bases and J gave up 8 bases, with 20 bases separating them. From germline, CDR1 is MNHNS and CDR2 SASEGT. CDR3 bases: TGTGCCAGTATGATGGGACTAGGGGGCGATGAGCAGTTCTTC. It specifies CASMMGLGGDEQFF.

The genes are TRBV5-1 and TRBJ2-5, with TRBD2 identical over 13 bases. The CDR3 loop spans 17 amino acids. Germline values: CDR1 SGHRS, CDR2 YFSETQ. After removal of 0 bases from V and 1 base from J, the junction contained 3 bases not matched to a gene. CDR3 in amino acids: CASSLALAGGIQETQYF. In DNA form, the CDR3 reads TGCGCCAGCAGCTTGGCACTAGCGGGGGGGATCCAAGAGACCCAGTACTTC.

The chain links TRBV30 to TRBJ2-3, with a weak D call TRBD1 (5 bases). V lost 3 bases and J 4 bases, leaving 14 bases between the germline ends. Germline CDR1 GTSNPN, CDR2 SVGIG (reference sequence). The CDR3 extends over 14 amino acids. The CDR3 is CAWREGAFADTQYF. The CDR3 nucleotides are TGTGCCTGGAGAGAAGGGGCATTTGCAGATACGCAGTATTTT.

The V call is TRBV2, the J call TRBJ1-1, with a possible D match to TRBD1 (5 bases). The V gene lost 6 bases and the J gene lost 6 bases, with 17 bases spanning the gap. The CDR3 has 14 residues. Germline V gene sequence: CDR1 SNHLY, CDR2 FYNNEI. CDR3 amino acids: CASRVQVKLPEAFF. Here the CDR3 DNA reads TGTGCCAGCAGAGTACAGGTGAAGCTCCCTGAAGCTTTCTTT.

The chain recombines TRBV5-1 with TRBJ2-1, with 9 bases identical to TRBD1. Trimming took 0 bases from V and 8 from J; bases not matched to a gene: 9. Germline V gene lookup returns CDR1 SGHRS and CDR2 YFSETQ. The CDR3 spans 16 residues. The CDR3 nucleotides are TGCGCCAGCAGCTTGGACGGGACAGGGTATATCGATGAGCAGTTCTTC. This gives the protein CASSLDGTGYIDEQFF.

The chain recombines TRBV5-4 with TRBJ2-5; 15 positions match TRBD2. The CDR3 has 16 amino acids. Losses at the gene ends were 2 bases for V and 3 bases for J; bases not matched to a gene: 2. Germline lookup yields CDR1 SGHNT and CDR2 YYREEE (reference sequence). The CDR3 here is CASSFRTSGGEETQYF. In DNA, the CDR3 is TGTGCCAGCAGCTTCCGGACTAGCGGGGGGGAAGAGACCCAGTACTTC.